A selection of T cell receptor beta chains follows, all from one sample in a study of cytomegalovirus exposure and HLA in healthy donors. Assay used: immunoSEQ multiplex PCR; TCRdb lists only in-frame clones, some missing. The profile shows about 150,000 clones, 60% to 70% of them singletons. The sequencing sample was made of PBMCs. Source of these receptors: a woman aged 55-70 years in good health and CMV-seropositive. CDR3s include the opening cysteine and the closing phenylalanine or tryptophan. Fields, in order: J gene, clone size, D gene, V gene, CDR3 length, CDR3 protein, CDR3 DNA. The D gene is left open where the match is weak. Some rows mark clone size as missing; the rest say once, few, many or name a class of expanded clone.

j_call: TRBJ1-4
clone_size: NA
d_call: NA
v_call: TRBV5-5
cdr3_length: 13
cdr3_aa: CASRDGQNEKLFF
cdr3_nt: TGTGCCAGCAGGGATGGACAGAATGAAAAACTGTTTTTT

j_call: TRBJ2-1
clone_size: NA
d_call: TRBD1
v_call: TRBV10-3
cdr3_length: 16
cdr3_aa: CAISGIGQGSRNEQFF
cdr3_nt: TGTGCCATCAGTGGAATCGGACAGGGGTCAAGGAATGAGCAGTTCTTC

j_call: TRBJ2-7
clone_size: NA
d_call: TRBD1
v_call: TRBV11-2
cdr3_length: 15
cdr3_aa: CASSLDRVTFYEQYF
cdr3_nt: TGTGCCAGCAGTTTGGACAGGGTAACCTTCTACGAGCAGTACTTC

j_call: TRBJ2-5
clone_size: once
d_call: NA
v_call: TRBV7-2
cdr3_length: 13
cdr3_aa: CASSPPSSETQYF
cdr3_nt: TGTGCCAGCAGCCCCCCCTCGTCCGAGACCCAGTACTTC

j_call: TRBJ2-1
clone_size: NA
d_call: TRBD2
v_call: TRBV6-6
cdr3_length: 15
cdr3_aa: CASSAAGISYNEQFF
cdr3_nt: TGTGCCAGCAGCGCAGCGGGAATCTCCTACAATGAGCAGTTCTTC

j_call: TRBJ2-7
clone_size: NA
d_call: TRBD2
v_call: TRBV11-2
cdr3_length: 17
cdr3_aa: CASSFGTSGTTLGEQYF
cdr3_nt: TGTGCCAGCAGCTTCGGGACTAGCGGGACCACGCTAGGGGAGCAGTACTTC

j_call: TRBJ2-1
clone_size: NA
d_call: TRBD2
v_call: TRBV30
cdr3_length: 15
cdr3_aa: CAWSVGSGAWVEQFF
cdr3_nt: TGTGCCTGGAGTGTAGGTAGCGGGGCCTGGGTAGAGCAGTTCTTC

j_call: TRBJ2-3
clone_size: NA
d_call: TRBD2
v_call: TRBV7-2
cdr3_length: 12
cdr3_aa: CASSSPGLGQYF
cdr3_nt: TGTGCCAGCAGCTCCCCGGGACTAGGGCAGTATTTT

j_call: TRBJ2-7
clone_size: NA
d_call: NA
v_call: TRBV2
cdr3_length: 12
cdr3_aa: CASSEQGYEQYF
cdr3_nt: TGTGCCAGCAGTGAACAGGGCTACGAGCAGTACTTC

j_call: TRBJ1-5
clone_size: NA
d_call: NA
v_call: TRBV5-6
cdr3_length: 15
cdr3_aa: CASSLGSYSNQPQHF
cdr3_nt: TGTGCCAGCAGCTTGGGGAGCTATAGCAATCAGCCCCAGCATTTT

j_call: TRBJ1-3
clone_size: NA
d_call: NA
v_call: TRBV27
cdr3_length: 14
cdr3_aa: CASSSGGTGNTIYF
cdr3_nt: TGTGCCAGCAGTTCCGGGGGGACTGGAAACACCATATATTTT

j_call: TRBJ2-1
clone_size: NA
d_call: TRBD2
v_call: TRBV7-2
cdr3_length: 15
cdr3_aa: CASSLYDGRGVEQFF
cdr3_nt: TGTGCCAGCAGCTTATACGACGGGAGGGGGGTTGAGCAGTTCTTC

j_call: TRBJ1-6
clone_size: NA
d_call: TRBD1
v_call: TRBV9
cdr3_length: 15
cdr3_aa: CASSSSGQGASPLHF
cdr3_nt: TGTGCCAGCAGCTCCTCGGGACAGGGGGCCTCACCCCTCCACTTT

j_call: TRBJ2-7
clone_size: few
d_call: TRBD2
v_call: TRBV19
cdr3_length: 19
cdr3_aa: CASSISFSGLAGGNYEQYF
cdr3_nt: TGTGCCAGTAGTATTAGTTTTTCGGGACTAGCGGGAGGAAACTACGAGCAGTACTTC

j_call: TRBJ2-7
clone_size: few
d_call: TRBD2
v_call: TRBV7-9
cdr3_length: 14
cdr3_aa: CASSVGLAAYEQYF
cdr3_nt: TGTGCCAGCAGCGTGGGACTAGCGGCCTACGAGCAGTACTTC

j_call: TRBJ2-7
clone_size: NA
d_call: TRBD2
v_call: TRBV29-1
cdr3_length: 17
cdr3_aa: CSVVGLAGARSSYEQYF
cdr3_nt: TGCAGCGTTGTTGGTCTAGCGGGAGCAAGGAGCTCCTACGAGCAGTACTTC

j_call: TRBJ2-7
clone_size: few
d_call: TRBD2
v_call: TRBV4-1
cdr3_length: 16
cdr3_aa: CASSQEGLAVSYEQYF
cdr3_nt: TGCGCCAGCAGCCAAGAAGGGCTAGCGGTCTCCTACGAGCAGTACTTC

j_call: TRBJ2-7
clone_size: NA
d_call: TRBD1
v_call: TRBV28
cdr3_length: 16
cdr3_aa: CASRSTVRGPTYEQYF
cdr3_nt: TGTGCCAGCAGATCTACCGTCAGGGGGCCGACCTACGAGCAGTACTTC

j_call: TRBJ2-5
clone_size: few
d_call: TRBD1
v_call: TRBV27
cdr3_length: 16
cdr3_aa: CASSAKGQGFRGTQYF
cdr3_nt: TGTGCCAGCAGTGCCAAGGGACAGGGATTTAGAGGGACCCAGTACTTC

j_call: TRBJ1-2
clone_size: NA
d_call: NA
v_call: TRBV29-1
cdr3_length: 13
cdr3_aa: CSVGEGRDRGYTF
cdr3_nt: TGCAGCGTTGGGGAGGGCAGGGATCGAGGCTACACCTTT

j_call: TRBJ2-1
clone_size: NA
d_call: NA
v_call: TRBV15
cdr3_length: 15
cdr3_aa: CATQKGGAERNEQFF
cdr3_nt: TGTGCCACCCAAAAGGGGGGGGCGGAAAGAAATGAGCAGTTCTTC

j_call: TRBJ2-7
clone_size: NA
d_call: NA
v_call: TRBV19
cdr3_length: 15
cdr3_aa: CASSMTGGGTYEQYF
cdr3_nt: TGTGCCAGTAGTATGACAGGCGGCGGCACCTACGAGCAGTACTTC

j_call: TRBJ1-2
clone_size: once
d_call: TRBD1
v_call: TRBV5-3
cdr3_length: 14
cdr3_aa: CARSLRDRARGYTF
cdr3_nt: TGTGCCAGAAGCTTACGGGACAGGGCTCGTGGCTACACCTTC

j_call: TRBJ2-7
clone_size: NA
d_call: TRBD1
v_call: TRBV9
cdr3_length: 15
cdr3_aa: CASSAGDRGTYEQYF
cdr3_nt: TGTGCCAGCAGCGCCGGGGACAGGGGGACCTACGAGCAGTACTTC

j_call: TRBJ2-2
clone_size: NA
d_call: NA
v_call: TRBV30
cdr3_length: 13
cdr3_aa: CAWRHLDTGELFF
cdr3_nt: TGTGCCTGGAGGCATTTAGACACCGGGGAGCTGTTTTTT

j_call: TRBJ2-7
clone_size: NA
d_call: TRBD1
v_call: TRBV28
cdr3_length: 13
cdr3_aa: CASRRTGSYEQYF
cdr3_nt: TGTGCCAGCAGACGGACAGGGAGTTACGAGCAGTACTTC

j_call: TRBJ2-7
clone_size: NA
d_call: NA
v_call: TRBV5-4
cdr3_length: 14
cdr3_aa: CASSPPGFINEQYF
cdr3_nt: TGTGCCAGCAGCCCACCGGGATTCATCAACGAGCAGTACTTC

j_call: TRBJ2-1
clone_size: NA
d_call: NA
v_call: TRBV13
cdr3_length: 14
cdr3_aa: CATDRLATYNEQFF
cdr3_nt: TGTGCCACCGACCGCTTAGCTACCTACAATGAGCAGTTCTTC

j_call: TRBJ1-1
clone_size: few
d_call: TRBD1
v_call: TRBV7-9
cdr3_length: 16
cdr3_aa: CASSLETGGMNTEAFF
cdr3_nt: TGTGCCAGCAGCCTCGAAACAGGGGGCATGAACACTGAAGCTTTCTTT

j_call: TRBJ2-1
clone_size: few
d_call: TRBD2
v_call: TRBV7-8
cdr3_length: 16
cdr3_aa: CASSLGRWREVGEQFF
cdr3_nt: TGTGCCAGCAGCTTAGGCAGGTGGCGGGAGGTGGGTGAGCAGTTCTTC

j_call: TRBJ2-7
clone_size: NA
d_call: TRBD1
v_call: TRBV13
cdr3_length: 15
cdr3_aa: CASSRRDRGSDEQYF
cdr3_nt: TGTGCCAGCAGCCGCCGGGACAGGGGTTCCGACGAGCAGTACTTC

j_call: TRBJ2-3
clone_size: NA
d_call: TRBD2
v_call: TRBV6-5
cdr3_length: 15
cdr3_aa: CASSSGGRAPDTQYF
cdr3_nt: TGTGCCAGCAGCTCAGGCGGGAGGGCCCCAGATACGCAGTATTTT

j_call: TRBJ2-7
clone_size: NA
d_call: TRBD2
v_call: TRBV4-1
cdr3_length: 15
cdr3_aa: CASSPAFSGIYEQYF
cdr3_nt: TGCGCCAGCAGCCCGGCGTTTAGCGGGATCTACGAGCAGTACTTC

j_call: TRBJ1-1
clone_size: NA
d_call: TRBD1
v_call: TRBV30
cdr3_length: 13
cdr3_aa: CAWDRGRSTEAFF
cdr3_nt: TGTGCCTGGGACAGGGGCCGCAGCACTGAAGCTTTCTTT

j_call: TRBJ1-3
clone_size: NA
d_call: NA
v_call: TRBV14
cdr3_length: 13
cdr3_aa: CASRAAAGNTIYF
cdr3_nt: TGTGCTAGCAGAGCGGCGGCAGGAAACACCATATATTTT

j_call: TRBJ1-2
clone_size: NA
d_call: TRBD1
v_call: TRBV7-2
cdr3_length: 15
cdr3_aa: CASSPYRTGVYGHTF
cdr3_nt: TGTGCCAGCAGCCCCTACAGGACAGGGGTCTATGGCCACACCTTC

j_call: TRBJ1-3
clone_size: NA
d_call: NA
v_call: TRBV28
cdr3_length: 15
cdr3_aa: CASSLAGLGGNTIYF
cdr3_nt: TGTGCCAGCAGTTTAGCAGGGCTGGGGGGAAACACCATATATTTT

j_call: TRBJ2-7
clone_size: few
d_call: NA
v_call: TRBV10-3
cdr3_length: 13
cdr3_aa: CAISVNTEGEQYF
cdr3_nt: TGTGCCATCAGTGTGAACACGGAGGGAGAGCAGTACTTC

j_call: TRBJ2-1
clone_size: NA
d_call: TRBD2
v_call: TRBV27
cdr3_length: 16
cdr3_aa: CASSLLAGSSYNEQFF
cdr3_nt: TGTGCCAGCAGTTTACTAGCGGGGAGCTCCTACAATGAGCAGTTCTTC

j_call: TRBJ1-5
clone_size: NA
d_call: TRBD1
v_call: TRBV19
cdr3_length: 17
cdr3_aa: CASSIGQGRGVSQPQHF
cdr3_nt: TGTGCCAGTAGTATTGGACAGGGAAGGGGTGTGAGTCAGCCCCAGCATTTT

j_call: TRBJ2-5
clone_size: NA
d_call: NA
v_call: TRBV4-2
cdr3_length: 13
cdr3_aa: CASSQLQSWTQYF
cdr3_nt: TGTGCCAGCAGCCAACTACAGTCCTGGACCCAGTACTTC

j_call: TRBJ2-7
clone_size: NA
d_call: TRBD1
v_call: TRBV4-1
cdr3_length: 14
cdr3_aa: CASSALTGAYEQYF
cdr3_nt: TGCGCCAGCAGCGCCCTGACAGGGGCCTACGAGCAGTACTTC

j_call: TRBJ1-2
clone_size: once
d_call: TRBD1
v_call: TRBV2
cdr3_length: 14
cdr3_aa: CASNPETGGYGYTF
cdr3_nt: TGTGCCAGCAACCCGGAGACAGGGGGCTATGGCTACACCTTC

j_call: TRBJ2-5
clone_size: NA
d_call: TRBD2
v_call: TRBV5-6
cdr3_length: 14
cdr3_aa: CASGVAGSQETQYF
cdr3_nt: TGTGCCAGCGGAGTAGCGGGAAGCCAAGAGACCCAGTACTTC

j_call: TRBJ1-1
clone_size: NA
d_call: TRBD1
v_call: TRBV28
cdr3_length: 15
cdr3_aa: CASSLADRWFSEAFF
cdr3_nt: TGTGCCAGCAGTTTAGCGGACAGGTGGTTCTCTGAAGCTTTCTTT

j_call: TRBJ2-3
clone_size: NA
d_call: TRBD2
v_call: TRBV18
cdr3_length: 16
cdr3_aa: CASSRLAGRGTDTQYF
cdr3_nt: TGTGCCAGCTCACGACTAGCGGGTCGGGGCACAGATACGCAGTATTTT

j_call: TRBJ2-1
clone_size: NA
d_call: NA
v_call: TRBV7-9
cdr3_length: 16
cdr3_aa: CASSQYRVARGDEQFF
cdr3_nt: TGTGCCAGCAGCCAATACAGGGTCGCCAGGGGGGATGAGCAGTTCTTC

j_call: TRBJ2-1
clone_size: NA
d_call: NA
v_call: TRBV11-3
cdr3_length: 13
cdr3_aa: CASSLRAGYEQFF
cdr3_nt: TGTGCCAGCAGCTTAAGGGCGGGATATGAGCAGTTCTTC

j_call: TRBJ1-4
clone_size: once
d_call: NA
v_call: TRBV7-8
cdr3_length: 16
cdr3_aa: CASSSNRDYPNEKLFF
cdr3_nt: TGTGCCAGCAGCTCCAACAGGGATTACCCTAATGAAAAACTGTTTTTT

j_call: TRBJ2-1
clone_size: NA
d_call: TRBD2
v_call: TRBV7-3
cdr3_length: 16
cdr3_aa: CASSYSGRASYNEQFF
cdr3_nt: TGTGCCAGCAGCTATAGCGGGAGGGCCTCCTACAATGAGCAGTTCTTC

j_call: TRBJ1-5
clone_size: NA
d_call: NA
v_call: TRBV19
cdr3_length: 12
cdr3_aa: CASSDQGKPQHF
cdr3_nt: TGTGCCAGTAGTGATCAGGGCAAGCCCCAGCATTTT

j_call: TRBJ2-5
clone_size: NA
d_call: NA
v_call: TRBV19
cdr3_length: 14
cdr3_aa: CASGKGGGQETQYF
cdr3_nt: TGTGCCAGTGGCAAGGGGGGGGGACAAGAGACCCAGTACTTC

j_call: TRBJ1-1
clone_size: few
d_call: NA
v_call: TRBV28
cdr3_length: 13
cdr3_aa: CASSLRGASEAFF
cdr3_nt: TGTGCCAGCAGTTTACGGGGGGCGTCTGAAGCTTTCTTT

j_call: TRBJ2-2
clone_size: NA
d_call: TRBD1
v_call: TRBV10-3
cdr3_length: 15
cdr3_aa: CAISWTGEDTGELFF
cdr3_nt: TGTGCCATCAGCTGGACAGGAGAGGACACCGGGGAGCTGTTTTTT

j_call: TRBJ2-7
clone_size: NA
d_call: TRBD1
v_call: TRBV6-5
cdr3_length: 15
cdr3_aa: CASRGFRDRAYEQYF
cdr3_nt: TGTGCCAGCAGGGGATTCCGGGACAGGGCCTACGAGCAGTACTTC